A single sample is the source of the 7 T cell receptor beta chains below, sequenced in a study of T cell repertoires in cytomegalovirus infection. For these receptors, no antigen is known. MiXCR, applied by TCRdb to the reads, yields one record per CDR3 protein. The sample records approximately 990,000 distinct CDR3 sequences, 31% being singletons. The sequenced sample was cultured CD8+ T cells from PBMCs, obtained from culture after CMV antigen stimulation. These receptors originate from a human donor in good health (CMV status not recorded). Some clones in this sample may be carry-over from other donors' samples.

This clonotype was seen more than once but under ten times. The chain links TRBV6-2 or TRBV6-3 to TRBJ2-1; D remains unclear. The CDR3 spans 12 residues. V gave up 2 bases and J gave up 6 bases, with 5 bases separating them. Germline values: CDR1 MNHEY, CDR2 SVGEGT. CDR3 sequence: CASSYTANEQFF. The CDR3, as DNA: TGTGCCAGCAGTTACACTGCCAATGAGCAGTTCTTC.

The chain employs TRBV7-9 and TRBJ1-5, with a weak D call TRBD1 (5 bases). Deletions cut 5 bases from V and 6 bases from J, with 11 bases between. Germline CDR1 and CDR2: SEHNR and FQNEAQ (reference sequence). This CDR3 contains 13 residues. CDR3 loop: CASSTWGGQPQHF. The CDR3 region has the DNA TGTGCCAGCAGCACATGGGGGGGTCAGCCCCAGCATTTT.

A remark on this clonotype: A much larger clone differs by one base, so this may be a read error. The gene calls are TRBV20-1 and TRBJ2-7; 7 bases line up with TRBD1. With V trimmed by 5 bases and J by 5 bases, 9 bases remained unmatched. The CDR3 has 13 amino acids. Germline-derived CDR1 and CDR2 are DFQATT and SNEGSKA (reference sequence). The CDR3 region has the DNA TGCAGTGCTCATGCCGGGACAGTCGACGAGCAGTACTTC. It is translated as CSAHAGTVDEQYF.

The chain couples TRBV6-6 to TRBJ2-7, with D hard to call. This CDR3 comprises 14 residues. Germline V gene lookup returns CDR1 MNHNY and CDR2 SVGAGI (reference sequence). The V end lost 2 bases, the J end lost 2 bases, and 10 bases lay between the germline ends. The DNA for the CDR3 is TGTGCCAGCAGTTACGAGGCCGTTGCCTACGAGCAGTACGTC. Translating it yields CASSYEAVAYEQYV.

This chain links TRBV28 with TRBJ2-5, with no clear D. Trimming took off 3 bases at V and 5 bases at J, with 22 bases between the two ends. The CDR3 runs to 17 residues. CDR1 and CDR2 (germline): MDHEN, SYDVKM. Here the CDR3 reads CASSFEAWAVTWETQYF. The CDR3 bases are TGTGCCAGCAGTTTCGAGGCTTGGGCCGTGACATGGGAGACCCAGTACTTC.

The V and J genes are TRBV7-9 and TRBJ1-4; D may be TRBD1 (5 bases). Per germline, CDR1 SEHNR and CDR2 FQNEAQ (reference sequence). Trimming took 6 bases from V and 6 from J, leaving 8 bases between them. The CDR3 covers 12 residues. The CDR3 is CASRGPDEKLFF. The CDR3 bases are TGTGCCAGCAGGGGGCCAGATGAAAAACTGTTTTTT.

This clonotype was seen at least ten times. The J gene is TRBJ1-5, the V gene TRBV7-2; 10 bases match TRBD1. Trimming took 1 base from V and 3 from J; bases not matched to a gene: 6. The CDR3 is 17 residues long. Germline values: CDR1 SGHTA, CDR2 FQGNSA. In DNA form, the CDR3 reads TGTGCCAGCAGCTTAGGGGGGAGACAGGGGGCCAATCAGCCCCAGCATTTT. Its translation: CASSLGGRQGANQPQHF.